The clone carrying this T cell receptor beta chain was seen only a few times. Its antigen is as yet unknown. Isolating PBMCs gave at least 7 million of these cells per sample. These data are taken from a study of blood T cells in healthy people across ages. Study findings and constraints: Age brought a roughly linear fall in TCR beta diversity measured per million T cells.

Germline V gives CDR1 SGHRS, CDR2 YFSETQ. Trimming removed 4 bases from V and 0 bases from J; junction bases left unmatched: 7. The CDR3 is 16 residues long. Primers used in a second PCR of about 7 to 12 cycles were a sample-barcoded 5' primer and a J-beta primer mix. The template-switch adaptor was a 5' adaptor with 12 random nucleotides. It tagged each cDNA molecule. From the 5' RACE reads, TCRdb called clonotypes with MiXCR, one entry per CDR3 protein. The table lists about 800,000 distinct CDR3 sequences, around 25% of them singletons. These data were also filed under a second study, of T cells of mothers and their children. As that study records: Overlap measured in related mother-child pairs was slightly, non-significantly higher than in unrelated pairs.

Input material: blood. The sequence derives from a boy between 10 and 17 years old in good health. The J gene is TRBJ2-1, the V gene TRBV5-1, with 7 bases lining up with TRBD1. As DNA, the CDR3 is TGCGCCAGCAGCGACCGGGGACAGAGCTCCTACAATGAGCAGTTCTTC. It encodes CASSDRGQSSYNEQFF.